The T cell receptor beta chain described here comes from a study of blood T cell repertoires in COVID-19. Study details: Collection of acute and convalescent COVID-19 samples took place in the United States, Italy and Spain. Sources were T cells, B-cell-depleted T cells, or PBMCs; the material itself was cDNA or gDNA.

As processed by the authors: For nucleated cells, counts were estimated from reference gene primer amplification. TCRdb's copy holds only in-frame clones and misses some; the assay was immunoSEQ multiplex PCR. The D gene and trimming were derived from the DNA, and the V and J assignments and clone size from that table. The repertoire holds over 45,000 clones, roughly 89% seen once, with 3.5% to 4% in the top ten. About this clone itself: Other DNA sequences in the sample encode the same CDR3.

Between the trimmed V and J ends, which lost 4 bases and 0 bases, there was a span of 10 bases. This CDR3 contains 15 residues. Germline CDR1 is LGHNA and CDR2 is YNFKEQ. While infection was still active, Seattle patients were enrolled and then followed longitudinally. This receptor was obtained from a man aged 35 to 55 with COVID-19, enrolled during active disease. This chain connects TRBV4-2 to TRBJ1-5; D might be TRBD1 (5 bases). Sequences were obtained from peripheral blood. DNA of the CDR3: TGTGCCAGCAGCCCACAGGAAAATAGCAATCAGCCCCAGCATTTT. Translating gives CASSPQENSNQPQHF.